The TCR beta chain described here comes from a study of control samples from healthy donors and cancer patients. This table comes from immunoSEQ multiplex PCR, and its TCRdb copy is limited to in-frame clones, with some not included. The sample records some 96,000 clones, more than 75% being singletons. Trimming left V 8 bases short and J 4 bases short, with 14 bases between. The CDR3 consists of 13 residues. The receptor was derived from a woman aged 45-59 years in good health. The V and J genes are TRBV12-3 or TRBV12-4 and TRBJ2-5; no definite D call. The sample was blood. The DNA for the CDR3 is TGTGCCAGCCGGGCTCTGGGGTCAGAGACCCAGTACTTC. This translates into CASRALGSETQYF.